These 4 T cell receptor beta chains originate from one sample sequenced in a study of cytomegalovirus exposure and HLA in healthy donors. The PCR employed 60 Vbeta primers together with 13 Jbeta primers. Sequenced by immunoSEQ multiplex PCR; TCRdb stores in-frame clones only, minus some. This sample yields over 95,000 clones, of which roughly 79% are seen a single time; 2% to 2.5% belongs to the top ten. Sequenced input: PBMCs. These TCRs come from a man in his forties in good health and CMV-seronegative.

The CDR3 region is CASSSAGDSYNEQFF. The CDR3 nucleotides are TGTGCCAGCAGTTCAGCGGGAGACTCCTACAATGAGCAGTTCTTC. This chain uses TRBV27 with TRBJ2-1; 8 bases agree with TRBD2. Germline CDR1 and CDR2: MNHEY and SMNVEV (reference sequence). Trimming at V came to 4 bases and at J to 0 bases, leaving 2 bases not matched to a gene. The CDR3 spans 15 residues.

The CDR3 region is CASSSGWEAFF. CDR3 nucleotide sequence: TGTGCCAGCAGTTCCGGTTGGGAAGCTTTCTTT. The chain uses TRBV27 and TRBJ1-1; D ambiguous. The germline CDR1 and CDR2 sequences are MNHEY and SMNVEV (reference sequence). This CDR3 has 11 amino acids. V lost 4 bases, J lost 8 bases, and 8 bases lay in between.

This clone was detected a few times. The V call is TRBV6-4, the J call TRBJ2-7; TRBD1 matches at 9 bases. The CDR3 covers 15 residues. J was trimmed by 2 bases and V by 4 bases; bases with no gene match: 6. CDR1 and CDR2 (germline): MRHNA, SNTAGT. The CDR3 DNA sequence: TGTGCCAGCAGTGCTACAGGGGGCGCCCCCTACGAGCAGTACTTC. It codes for CASSATGGAPYEQYF.

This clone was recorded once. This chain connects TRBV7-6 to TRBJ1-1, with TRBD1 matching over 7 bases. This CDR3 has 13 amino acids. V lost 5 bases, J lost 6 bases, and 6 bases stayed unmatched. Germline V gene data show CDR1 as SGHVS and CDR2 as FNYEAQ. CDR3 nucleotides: TGTGCCAGCAGCAACACAGGGGTCCCTGAAGCTTTCTTT. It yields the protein CASSNTGVPEAFF.